The 11 T cell receptor beta chains given below trace back to one sample, sequenced in a study of blood T cell repertoires in COVID-19. Clones were read by immunoSEQ multiplex PCR, and TCRdb kept only the in-frame ones, dropping some. The table shows more than 350,000 clones, with 70% to 90% occurring only once. Sequencing was performed on PBMCs or T cells enriched from blood (not recorded which). These receptors all stem from a woman aged 18-35 years who had been exposed to COVID-19.

The chain has TRBV28 and TRBJ2-1; perhaps TRBD2 as D (6 bases). The V end was cut by 2 bases, the J end by 2 bases, with 7 bases between. This CDR3 has 14 amino acids. Looked up from germline, CDR1 is MDHEN and CDR2 is SYDVKM. In nucleotides, the CDR3 is TGTGCCAGCAGTTTAGGAGGGCCCTACAATGAGCAGTTCTTC. This encodes CASSLGGPYNEQFF.

The rearrangement links TRBV18 to TRBJ2-7; D remains unclear. V lost 6 bases, J lost 2 bases, and 14 bases lay in between. This CDR3 has 14 residues. Per the germline V gene, CDR1 is KGHSH and CDR2 is LQKENI. The CDR3 region has the DNA TGTGCCAGCTCCCCCGCCAGGTCCCCCTACGAGCAGTACTTC. Protein: CASSPARSPYEQYF.

The chain joins TRBV9 to TRBJ2-7; D remains ambiguous. V was cut by 4 bases and J by 0 bases, with 11 bases left in between. The CDR3 extends over 14 amino acids. CDR1 and CDR2 (germline): SGDLS, YYNGEE. CDR3 DNA sequence: TGTGCCAGCAGCCCCGGTTCATCCTCCTACGAGCAGTACTTC. It yields the protein CASSPGSSSYEQYF.

This clone was counted once. This sequence joins TRBV6-6 and TRBJ2-2; 8 nucleotides agree with TRBD2. This CDR3 comprises 13 residues. J lost 6 bases, V lost 8 bases, and 5 bases had no gene match. The V gene's germline CDR1 is MNHNY and CDR2 SVGAGI (reference sequence). This CDR3 reads CASEEREPGELFF. In nucleotides, the CDR3 is TGTGCCAGCGAGGAGCGGGAGCCCGGGGAGCTGTTTTTT.

This clone was counted between two and nine times. The V and J genes are TRBV27 and TRBJ2-1, with 13 positions matching TRBD2. The length of the CDR3 is 16 residues. V shed 6 bases, J shed 7 bases, and the junction held 9 bases outside the gene matches. CDR1 is MNHEY and CDR2 is SMNVEV in the germline V gene (reference sequence). CDR3 sequence (DNA): TGTGCCAGCAGGCCACTAGCGGGAGGGCCTATAAATGAGCAGTTCTTC. Protein: CASRPLAGGPINEQFF.

The chain recombines TRBV3-1 (or the pseudogene TRBV3-2) with TRBJ1-2; TRBD1 is a possible D gene (6 bases). Trimming took off 1 base at V and 2 bases at J, with 11 bases between the two ends. The CDR3 totals 15 residues. Germline V gene sequence: CDR1 LGHDT, CDR2 YNNKEL (reference sequence). In DNA form, the CDR3 reads TGTGCCAGCAGCCAAGCTCCGGGACACAACTATGGCTACACCTTC. It specifies CASSQAPGHNYGYTF.

The chain recombines TRBV29-1 with TRBJ2-5, with D possibly TRBD2 on 5 matching bases. V was clipped by 4 bases and J by 4 bases, with 13 bases between them. Germline V gene sequence: CDR1 SQVTM, CDR2 ANQGSEA. The CDR3 has 13 residues. The CDR3 coding sequence is TGCAGCGTTGCTCGGGGAACCTCAGAGACCCAGTACTTC. The encoded protein is CSVARGTSETQYF.

This clone was seen a handful of times. V gene TRBV5-1 combines with J gene TRBJ2-1; the D gene is possibly TRBD2 (5 bases). V gave up 3 bases and J gave up 8 bases, with 12 bases separating them. This CDR3 has 13 residues. Germline loops: CDR1 SGHRS, CDR2 YFSETQ. The CDR3 spells CASSSGIAHEQFF. DNA of the CDR3: TGCGCCAGCAGCTCGGGGATTGCACATGAGCAGTTCTTC. The complete variable domain, with remaining parts taken from reference TRBV5-1 and TRBJ2-1, reads KAGVTQTPRYLIKTRGQQVTLSCSPISGHRSVSWYQQTPGQGLQFLFEYFSETQRNKGNFPGRFSGRQFSNSRSEMNVSTLELGDSALYLCASSSGIAHEQFFGPGTRLTVL.

This sequence joins TRBV4-3 and TRBJ2-1; the match to TRBD2 covers 11 bases. The CDR3 has 17 amino acids. Trimming took 1 base from V and 0 from J; bases not matched to a gene: 2. Per germline, CDR1 LGHNA and CDR2 YSLEER. In DNA, the CDR3 is TGCGCCAGCAGCCAAGTTAGCGGGGGGGCCTCCTACAATGAGCAGTTCTTC. Protein: CASSQVSGGASYNEQFF.

The chain carries TRBV5-5 and TRBJ1-5; tentative D call: TRBD1 (5 bases). The germline V gene encodes CDR1 SGHKS and CDR2 YYEKEE (reference sequence). The CDR3 covers 16 residues. V was pared by 1 base and J by 6 bases, with 17 bases between. In DNA form, the CDR3 reads TGTGCCAGCAGCTTGCAGGGAGGTTTAACGGGTCAGCCCCAGCATTTT. Its translation is CASSLQGGLTGQPQHF.

V usage is TRBV28 and J usage is TRBJ1-3; TRBD1 matches 9 bases. CDR3 length equals 16 residues. Germline V gives CDR1 MDHEN, CDR2 SYDVKM. With 2 bases clipped from V and 0 bases from J, the junction kept 2 bases outside the gene matches. The CDR3 bases are TGTGCCAGCAGTTTACTACAGGGGGCCTCTGGAAACACCATATATTTT. This codes for CASSLLQGASGNTIYF.